The 16 T cell receptor beta chains given below trace back to one sample, sequenced in a study of T cells in Graves' hyperthyroidism and ophthalmopathy. RNA transcripts yielded amplified TCR beta CDR3 regions. The HTBI set primed first-round TCR CDR3 RT-PCR. Using its own MiXCR run on the multiplex PCR reads, TCRdb lists one record per CDR3 protein. Found here are a few hundred thousand distinct CDR3 sequences, about a fifth of them singletons; the top ten hold 26%. Material for sequencing was blood. The receptors here all came from a man aged 18 to 30 with Graves' hyperthyroidism.

This clonotype was detected many times. This rearrangement joins TRBV7-9 to TRBJ1-2; D perhaps matches TRBD1 (6 bases). Per the germline V gene, CDR1 is SEHNR and CDR2 is FQNEAQ (reference sequence). Between the trimmed V and J ends, which lost 7 bases and 3 bases, there was a span of 15 bases. The CDR3 totals 14 residues. The CDR3 DNA is TGTGCCAGCACCATACAGGGTATCTACTATGGCTACACCTTC. This encodes CASTIQGIYYGYTF.

Only a few counts were recorded for this clonotype. The rearrangement links TRBV28 to TRBJ2-6; D perhaps matches TRBD1 (6 bases). Trimming pared 10 bases from V and 0 bases from J, leaving 10 bases between. In germline, CDR1 is MDHEN, CDR2 SYDVKM. This CDR3 spans 14 amino acids. This chain's CDR3 is CATTGHSGANVLTF. The CDR3 bases are TGTGCCACCACAGGGCACTCTGGGGCCAACGTCCTGACTTTC.

CDR3 nucleotides: TGTGCCAGCAGTTTATGGGCCCCGGCTAGCGGGGTCTCCTACGAGCAGTACTTC. Amino acid sequence: CASSLWAPASGVSYEQYF. The V call is TRBV27, the J call TRBJ2-7; 9 bases match TRBD2. Looked up from germline, CDR1 is MNHEY and CDR2 is SMNVEV (reference sequence). This CDR3 is 18 amino acids long. V trimming: 1 base; J trimming: 0 bases; junction bases outside the gene matches: 10.

The chain employs TRBV28 and TRBJ2-5; D is unclear. Germline CDR1 is MDHEN and CDR2 is SYDVKM. Trimming left V 8 bases short and J 2 bases short, with 18 bases between. The CDR3 is made up of 15 amino acids. CDR3 sequence reads: CASPPRVGGQETQYF. The CDR3 region has the DNA TGTGCCAGCCCACCCCGGGTTGGCGGACAAGAGACCCAGTACTTC.

A few counts support this clonotype. V is TRBV12-3 or TRBV12-4 and J is TRBJ2-7; 10 bases are a match to TRBD1. Trimming took 5 bases from V and 3 from J; bases not matched to a gene: 10. This CDR3 is 16 amino acids long. This CDR3 reads CASSPADRGRDYEQYF. In DNA, the CDR3 is TGTGCCAGCAGTCCAGCAGACAGGGGGCGAGACTACGAGCAGTACTTC.

This clonotype has only one observation. V and J are TRBV28 and TRBJ1-3; D remains unclear. Trimming took off 2 bases at V and 2 bases at J, with 7 bases between the two ends. CDR3 length: 14 amino acids. Germline V lookup: CDR1 MDHEN, CDR2 SYDVKM. The CDR3 coding sequence is TGTGCCAGCAGTTTAGCAGCTACTGGAAACACCATATATTTT. Amino acid sequence: CASSLAATGNTIYF.

The table lists this clonotype with a few counts. The chain carries TRBV5-8 and TRBJ2-3; D gene ambiguous. The CDR3 sequence is 13 residues long. Germline V lookup: CDR1 SGHTS, CDR2 YDEGEE. Trimming removed 6 bases at V and 1 base at J, with 9 bases between. The CDR3 sequence: CASTLRGTDTQYF. The CDR3 bases are TGTGCCAGCACCCTACGGGGCACAGATACGCAGTATTTT.

This clonotype was seen a few times. This rearrangement joins TRBV19 to TRBJ2-1; no reliable D call. The CDR3 has 13 residues. CDR1 LNHDA and CDR2 SQIVND come from the germline V gene (reference sequence). Trimming took 3 bases from V and 9 from J, leaving 12 bases between them. The CDR3, as DNA: TGTGCCAGTAGTATTTCAGGTATTCGTGAGCAGTTCTTC. It encodes CASSISGIREQFF. The full variable domain, in which reference TRBV19 and TRBJ2-1 provide the parts outside the CDR3, is DGGITQSPKYLFRKEGQNVTLSCEQNLNHDAMYWYRQDPGQGLRLIYYSQIVNDFQKGDIAEGYSVSREKKESFPLTVTSAQKNPTAFYLCASSISGIREQFFGPGTRLTVL.

In this sample, this clonotype turned up many times. The chain recombines TRBV29-1 with TRBJ2-7, with TRBD1 identical over 7 bases. Germline assignment: CDR1 SQVTM and CDR2 ANQGSEA. The CDR3 totals 12 residues. V dropped 6 bases and J dropped 3; count of bases not matched to a gene: 5. CDR3: CSVWTGGYEQYF. As DNA, the CDR3 is TGCAGCGTCTGGACAGGAGGCTACGAGCAGTACTTC.

This clonotype was detected only a few times. The junction and the germline gene differ at one end; a read error may be behind it. This chain links TRBV6-5 with TRBJ1-2; D perhaps matches TRBD1 (5 bases). Germline V gene sequence: CDR1 MNHEY, CDR2 SVGAGI. The CDR3 length is 14 residues. This CDR3 is CASSYGGADYDYTF. CDR3 DNA: TGTGCCAGCAGTTACGGCGGGGCGGACTATGACTACACCTTC.

This clonotype has ten or more counts. The chain employs TRBV18 and TRBJ2-7; possible D gene TRBD1, 6 bases. The V gene's germline CDR1 is KGHSH and CDR2 LQKENI. Trimming stripped 4 bases from V and 1 base from J, with 11 bases between. The CDR3 sequence is 14 residues long. CDR3: CASSLRTDSYEQYF. Here the CDR3 DNA reads TGTGCCAGCTCACTGAGGACAGATTCCTACGAGCAGTACTTC.

The chain combines TRBV6-1 with TRBJ1-2, with D maybe TRBD1 (6 bases). V was shortened by 6 bases and J by 4 bases, with 12 bases between the two germline ends. Germline CDR1 reads MNHNS; CDR2 reads SASEGT. The CDR3 has 13 residues. Written as DNA, the CDR3 is TGTGCCAGCAGGGATACAGGGCCCTATGGCTACACCTTC. It yields the protein CASRDTGPYGYTF.

This clonotype has at least ten counts. The chain carries TRBV12-3 or TRBV12-4 and TRBJ1-6; D ambiguous. The CDR3 runs 15 residues. Trimming stripped 6 bases from V and 10 bases from J, with 19 bases between. Written as DNA, the CDR3 is TGTGCCAGCAGCCTCGACCGATCCGCCGGATCACCCCTCCACTTT. Protein sequence: CASSLDRSAGSPLHF.

The V call is TRBV11-2, the J call TRBJ2-7; D unresolved. Per the germline V gene, CDR1 is SGHAT and CDR2 is FQNNGV. The germline V and J ends were trimmed by 1 base and 2 bases, with 9 bases remaining between them. The CDR3 loop spans 14 amino acids. The CDR3 DNA follows: TGTGCCAGCAGCTTAGCGAGAAAAGCCTACGAGCAGTACTTC. Protein sequence: CASSLARKAYEQYF.

This clonotype occurred many times. The chain carries TRBV4-1 and TRBJ2-5; no reliable D call. The CDR3 covers 15 residues. Per the germline V gene, CDR1 is MGHRA and CDR2 is YSYEKL. V lost 1 base and J lost 5, with 14 bases in between. DNA of the CDR3: TGCGCCAGCAGCCAAGGGGTGGCCGAGTTGGAGACCCAGTACTTC. This gives the protein CASSQGVAELETQYF.

This clonotype was recorded at least ten times. The chain has TRBV28 and TRBJ2-7; 8 bases fit TRBD1. Looked up from germline, CDR1 is MDHEN and CDR2 is SYDVKM. The CDR3 is 16 residues long. V lost 3 bases, J lost 2 bases, and 9 bases stayed unmatched. In DNA form, the CDR3 reads TGTGCCAGCAGTTTTTCCCCGAGGACAGGGACCTACGAGCAGTACTTC. Amino acids: CASSFSPRTGTYEQYF.